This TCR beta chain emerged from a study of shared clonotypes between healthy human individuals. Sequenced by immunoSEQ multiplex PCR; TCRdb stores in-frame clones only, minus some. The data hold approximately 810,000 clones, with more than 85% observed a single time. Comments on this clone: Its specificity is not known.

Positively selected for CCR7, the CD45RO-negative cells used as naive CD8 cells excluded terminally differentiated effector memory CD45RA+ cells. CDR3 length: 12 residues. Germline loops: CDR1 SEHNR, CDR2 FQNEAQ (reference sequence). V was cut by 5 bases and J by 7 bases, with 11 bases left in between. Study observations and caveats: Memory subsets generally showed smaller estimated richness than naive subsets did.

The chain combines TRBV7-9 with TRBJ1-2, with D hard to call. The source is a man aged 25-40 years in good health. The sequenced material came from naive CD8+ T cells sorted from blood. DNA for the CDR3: TGTGCCAGCAGCAATTTAGCGGGTGGCTACACCTTC. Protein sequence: CASSNLAGGYTF.